What follows describes a single T cell receptor beta chain. Indicated time point: patch test 3, about 24 weeks after DPC sensitization. The sample's treatment: therapeutic diphenylcyclopropenone sensitization with weekly scalp DPC. This record belongs to a study of human T cells and chemical hapten exposure. TCRdb itself ran the RACE reads through MiXCR, one entry per CDR3 protein. The table has roughly 200,000 distinct CDR3 sequences, around 25% seen once. J gave up 5 bases and V 2 bases, and 8 bases lay outside the gene matches. The germline V gene has CDR1 DFQATT and CDR2 SNEGSKA (reference sequence). There are 15 residues in the CDR3.

The source was whole blood, collected in connection with sensitization to the hapten diphenylcyclopropenone (DPC). The rearrangement uses TRBV20-1 and TRBJ2-5; 10 bases fit TRBD2. The sequence came from a woman aged 40 to 50 with alopecia areata. Some clones in this sample may be carry-over from other donors' samples. This CDR3 is CSARRFGTSAETQYF. The CDR3 DNA reads as TGCAGTGCTAGACGCTTCGGGACTAGCGCGGAGACCCAGTACTTC.